This TCR beta chain was observed in a study of early T cells in non-severe SARS-CoV-2 infection. V lost 5 bases and J 5 bases, leaving 15 bases between the germline ends. The germline V gene has CDR1 SGHTA and CDR2 FQGTGA. This CDR3 has 14 amino acids. Attachment of unique molecular identifiers was made to individual cDNA molecules. A single record per CDR3 protein comes from TCRdb applying MiXCR to the 5' RACE reads. The sample holds over 45,000 distinct CDR3 sequences, around 5.2% seen once. This clonotype was counted ten times or more. The sequence was collected from an adult who was a healthcare worker with PCR-confirmed SARS-CoV-2 infection or an uninfected control (not recorded which). V is TRBV7-3 and J is TRBJ2-5; tentatively, D is TRBD2 (5 bases). Specimen: whole blood. In DNA, the CDR3 is TGTGCCAGCAGCCCAGGCGGAGGCGGGGAGACCCAGTACTTC. Translating gives CASSPGGGGETQYF.